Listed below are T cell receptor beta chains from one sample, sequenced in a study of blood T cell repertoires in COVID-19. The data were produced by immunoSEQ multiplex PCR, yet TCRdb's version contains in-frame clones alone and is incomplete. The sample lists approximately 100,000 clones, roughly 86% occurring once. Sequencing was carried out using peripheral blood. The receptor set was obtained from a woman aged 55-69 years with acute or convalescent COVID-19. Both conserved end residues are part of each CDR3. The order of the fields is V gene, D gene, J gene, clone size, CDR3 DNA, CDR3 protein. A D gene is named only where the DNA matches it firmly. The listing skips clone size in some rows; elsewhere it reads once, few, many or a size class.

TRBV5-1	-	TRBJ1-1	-	TGCGCCAGCAGCTTGTCAGGGGTGAACACTGAAGCTTTCTTT	CASSLSGVNTEAFF
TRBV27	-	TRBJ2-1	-	TGTGCCAGCAGAAACCAAGCGGGCCCACAGTTCTTC	CASRNQAGPQFF
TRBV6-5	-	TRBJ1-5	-	TGTGCCAGCAGGCTGGGCCTAAAAAGCAATCAGCCCCAGCATTTT	CASRLGLKSNQPQHF
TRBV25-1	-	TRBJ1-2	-	TGTGCCAGCAGTGAACAGGGTTTCTATGGCTACACCTTC	CASSEQGFYGYTF
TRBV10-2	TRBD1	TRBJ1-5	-	TGCGCCACCGGACAGGGGCTTCAGCCCCAGCATTTT	CATGQGLQPQHF
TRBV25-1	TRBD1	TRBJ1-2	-	TGTGCCAGCAGGGGAGGACAGGGATCCGGCTACACCTTC	CASRGGQGSGYTF
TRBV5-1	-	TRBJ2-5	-	TGCGCCAGCAGCTTGGACACCCAAGAGACCCAGTACTTC	CASSLDTQETQYF
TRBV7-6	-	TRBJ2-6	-	TGTGCCAGCAGCCTCTTGACAGGTGGTCTTTTTAATGGGGCCAACGTCCTGACTTTC	CASSLLTGGLFNGANVLTF
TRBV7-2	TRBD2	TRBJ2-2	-	TGTGCCAGCAGCTTAGAAGTAGCGGGAGGGGAGCTGTTTTTT	CASSLEVAGGELFF
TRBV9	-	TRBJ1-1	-	TGTGCCAGCAGCGTAGGACAGCGGAACACTGAAGCTTTCTTT	CASSVGQRNTEAFF
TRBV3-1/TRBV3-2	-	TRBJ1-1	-	TGTGCCAGCAGCCAAGTTGGCGGAAATGAAGCTTTCTTT	CASSQVGGNEAFF
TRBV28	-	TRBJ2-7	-	TGTGCCAGCAGTTCCAACAGGGCCGACACCGTAGGCTACGAGCAGTACTTC	CASSSNRADTVGYEQYF
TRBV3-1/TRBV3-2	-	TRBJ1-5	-	TGTGCCAGCAGCCCCGGGACTCTCATGAATCAGCCCCAGCATTTT	CASSPGTLMNQPQHF
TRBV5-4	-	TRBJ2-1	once	TGTGCCAGCAGCTTGAAACAGGTCAGGAATGAGCAGTTCTTC	CASSLKQVRNEQFF
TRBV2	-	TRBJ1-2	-	TGTGCCAGCAGTGCGGGGGGAGACTATGGCTACACCTTC	CASSAGGDYGYTF
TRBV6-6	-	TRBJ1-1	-	TGTGCCAGCAGTCCACAGGAGAACACTGAAGCTTTCTTT	CASSPQENTEAFF
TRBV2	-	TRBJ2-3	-	TGTGCCAGCAGTGAAGGGGTTGGAGGGACGCAGTATTTT	CASSEGVGGTQYF
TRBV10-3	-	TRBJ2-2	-	TGTGCCATCAGTGGTGGAGGGGGGGTCGGAGGGACCGGGGAGCTGTTTTTT	CAISGGGGVGGTGELFF
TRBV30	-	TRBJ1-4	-	TGTGCCTGGAAAGGGGATAATGAAAAACTGTTTTTT	CAWKGDNEKLFF
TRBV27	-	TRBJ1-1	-	TGTGCCAGCAGTTGGGCGGGGTTGAACACTGAAGCTTTCTTT	CASSWAGLNTEAFF
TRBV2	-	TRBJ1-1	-	TGTGCCAGCAGAGACCTACAGAGGGCGGGCCTCACTGAAGCTTTCTTT	CASRDLQRAGLTEAFF
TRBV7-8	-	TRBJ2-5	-	TGTGCCAGCAGCCAACCCCATGGGGGAGGAGAGACCCAGTACTTC	CASSQPHGGGETQYF
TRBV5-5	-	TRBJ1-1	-	TGTGCCAGCAGCGCTGCCGGGACAAAGAATCGAATGAACACTGAAGCTTTCTTT	CASSAAGTKNRMNTEAFF
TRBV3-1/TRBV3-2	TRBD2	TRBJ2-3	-	TGTGCCAGCAGCCAAGAAGGCGGGAGGGAGGATACGCAGTATTTT	CASSQEGGREDTQYF
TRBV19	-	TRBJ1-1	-	TGTGCCAGTTGCCGGAATTGGGCGAGCACTGAAGCTTTCTTT	CASCRNWASTEAFF
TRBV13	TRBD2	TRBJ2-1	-	TGTGCCAGCAGCTTGGGGACTAGCGGGAGCAATGAGCAGTTCTTC	CASSLGTSGSNEQFF
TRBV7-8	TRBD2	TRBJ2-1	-	TGTGCCAGCAGAGGACTAGCGCTCAACAATGAGCAGTTCTTC	CASRGLALNNEQFF
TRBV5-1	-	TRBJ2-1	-	TGCGCCAGCAGGGGGGGATCCTACAATGAGCAGTTCTTC	CASRGGSYNEQFF
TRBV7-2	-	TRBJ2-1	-	TGTGCCAGCAGCTTAGACGGGGAGACCTACAATGAGCAGTTCTTC	CASSLDGETYNEQFF
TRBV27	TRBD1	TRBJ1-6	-	TGTGCCAGCAGTCCTGACAGGGCTTCACCCCTCCACTTT	CASSPDRASPLHF
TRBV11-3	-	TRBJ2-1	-	TGTGCCAGCAGCTTCTCGCAGGGGCCCAGGGAGCAGTTCTTC	CASSFSQGPREQFF
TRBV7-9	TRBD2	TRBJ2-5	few	TGTGCCAGCAGCTTAGTAAGTGGACTAGCGGGAGCGGAGACCCAGTACTTC	CASSLVSGLAGAETQYF
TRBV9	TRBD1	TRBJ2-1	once	TGTGCCAGCAGCGCAAGGGACAGGGGGTCCTACAATGAGCAGTTCTTC	CASSARDRGSYNEQFF
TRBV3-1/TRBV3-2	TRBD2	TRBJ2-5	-	TGTGCCAGCAGCCAAGGAACGGGAGGGCCCCAAGAGACCCAGTACTTC	CASSQGTGGPQETQYF
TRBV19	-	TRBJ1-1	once	TGTGCCAGTAGAATGGTGGGCATGAACACTGAAGCTTTCTTT	CASRMVGMNTEAFF
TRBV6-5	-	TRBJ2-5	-	TGTGCCAGCCGCCGGGAACCCCAAGAGACCCAGTACTTC	CASRREPQETQYF
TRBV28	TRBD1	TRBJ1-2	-	TGTGCCAGCAGTTTTGAGGGGGCAGGCTATGGCTACACCTTC	CASSFEGAGYGYTF
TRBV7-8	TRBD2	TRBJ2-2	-	TGTGCCAGCAGTTTTAGCGGGGCCACGACCGGGGAGCTGTTTTTT	CASSFSGATTGELFF
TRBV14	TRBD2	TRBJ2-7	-	TGTGCCAGCAGCCAGATTCCCCACCCCAGCGGGAGGACCTACGAGCAGTACTTC	CASSQIPHPSGRTYEQYF
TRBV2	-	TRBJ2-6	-	TGTGCCAGCAGGGGCCAGGCGGGGGCCAACGTCCTGACTTTC	CASRGQAGANVLTF
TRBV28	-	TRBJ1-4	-	TGTGCCAGCAAGGGGCCAGGTGAAAAACTGTTTTTT	CASKGPGEKLFF
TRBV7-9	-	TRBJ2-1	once	TGTGCCAGCAGCTTATCGGGACACGCCGCCGATGAGCAGTTCTTC	CASSLSGHAADEQFF
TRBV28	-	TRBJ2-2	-	TGTGCCAGCAGTTTTTTAGGGGCCGTCGGCCGCACCGGGGAGCTGTTTTTT	CASSFLGAVGRTGELFF
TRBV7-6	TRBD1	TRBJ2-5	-	TGTGCCAGCAGCTCCAGGGGGCTTACCCAAGAGACCCAGTACTTC	CASSSRGLTQETQYF
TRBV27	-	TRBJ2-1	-	TGTGCCAGCAGCTTCGACAGAGCCGCCTACAATGAGCAGTTCTTC	CASSFDRAAYNEQFF
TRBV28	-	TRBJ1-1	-	TGTGCCAGCAGTCGGAGGAACACTGAAGCTTTCTTT	CASSRRNTEAFF
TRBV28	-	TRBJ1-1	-	TGTGCCAGCAGTCTGTTATCCGGGGGGGGACGGACTGAAGCTTTCTTT	CASSLLSGGGRTEAFF
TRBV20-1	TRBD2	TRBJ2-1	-	TGCAGTGCTAGTTCGAGCGGGAGGGGTTCCTACAATGAGCAGTTCTTC	CSASSSGRGSYNEQFF
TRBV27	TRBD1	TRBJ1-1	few	TGTGCCAGCCTACAGGGGGGGAGCACTGAAGCTTTCTTT	CASLQGGSTEAFF
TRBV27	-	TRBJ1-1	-	TGTGCCAGCAGTTTAGGAGCGGGAGGGAACACTGAAGCTTTCTTT	CASSLGAGGNTEAFF
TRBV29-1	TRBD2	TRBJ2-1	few	TGCAGCGTTGAAAGCGGGAGGTCCTTGGAGCAGTTCTTC	CSVESGRSLEQFF
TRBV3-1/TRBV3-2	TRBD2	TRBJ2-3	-	TGTGCCAGCAGCCAAGGGGGACTAGCGGGACCTAGCACAGATACGCAGTATTTT	CASSQGGLAGPSTDTQYF
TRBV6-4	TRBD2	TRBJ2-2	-	TGTGCCAGTCAGCGGGAGGAGGGCACCGGGGAGCTGTTTTTT	CASQREEGTGELFF
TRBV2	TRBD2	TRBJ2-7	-	TGTGCCAGCAGTGGACTAGCGGGAGCTATGGAGTACTTC	CASSGLAGAMEYF
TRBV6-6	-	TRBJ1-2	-	TGTGCCAGCAGTTACCTGGTTAGCTATGGCTACACCTTC	CASSYLVSYGYTF
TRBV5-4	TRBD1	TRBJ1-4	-	TGTGCCAGCAGCTTGGGGGGACAGAGAACTAATGAAAAACTGTTTTTT	CASSLGGQRTNEKLFF
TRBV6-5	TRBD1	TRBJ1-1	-	TGTGCCAGCAGTTACACCGACAGGGCTGAAGCTTTCTTT	CASSYTDRAEAFF